This TCR gamma chain is from a study of Vδ1+ human thymocytes. Alphabeta T cells were depleted, then CD3+ Vdelta1+ Vdelta2- thymocytes were FACS-sorted. Between roughly 97% and 99.6% of sorted thymocytes were Vdelta1+. This clone was observed a handful of times. Its specificity is not known. Whole-study findings and limits: TRG sequences recurred across donors, whereas TRD sequences stayed essentially private. Thymic delta-chain repertoires held approximately 20% Vdelta2 sequences and few Vdelta3, despite high sort purity. In the thymus, TRG and TRD repertoires looked highly polyclonal with Gaussian CDR3 lengths.

V shed 3 bases, J shed 2 bases, and the junction held 7 bases outside the gene matches. Germline CDR1 VINAFY, CDR2 YDVSNSKD. CDR3 length equals 14 residues. Extracted RNA was reverse transcribed into cDNA. Multiplex PCR used pooled V-gene forward primers and a constant-region reverse primer to amplify CDR3s. TCRdb re-called the multiplex PCR reads via CATT. The sample has about 27,000 gamma-chain clones, roughly 20% seen once; the top ten hold 1.5% to 2%. The sequencing sample was made of Vdelta1+ gamma-delta thymocytes from the thymus. The subset here: FACS-sorted CD3+ TCRalphabeta- TCRVdelta1+ TCRVdelta2- thymocytes. This TCR derives from a boy under three years old who had congenital heart surgery. The V gene is TRGV5, the J gene TRGJ1 or TRGJ2. CDR3 residues: CATWDGVDYYKKLF. The DNA of the CDR3 is TGTGCCACCTGGGACGGGGTAGATTATTATAAGAAACTCTTT.